The sequence of this T cell receptor beta chain was determined in a study of regulatory T cells in long-lasting Graves disease. About the study: Persistent Graves' disease meant over 5 years of antithyroid drugs with positive TSH receptor antibodies. General study findings and limits: Lower TCR diversity characterized persistent Graves' patients relative to newly diagnosed patients. Favored gene segments in persistent disease were TRBV28, TRBJ1-2 and TRBJ2-5.

Time point indicated: persistent/refractory GD, antithyroid drugs over 5 years with positive TRAb. RNA extracted from PBMCs served as the sequencing template. Under American Thyroid Association guidelines, Graves' disease was diagnosed. The V gene's germline CDR1 is MGHDK and CDR2 SYGVNS. This CDR3 contains 15 residues. V was pared by 4 bases and J by 7 bases, with 9 bases of the junction left unmatched. To make TCR beta libraries, researchers used iRepertoire HTBI primers and Arm-PCR of CDR3 regions. A single record per CDR3 protein comes from TCRdb applying MiXCR to the multiplex PCR reads. The sample carries some 440,000 distinct CDR3 sequences, more than 20% recorded once. As concerns this clonotype: Its antigen is unidentified.

This material consisted of peripheral blood mononuclear cells (PBMCs), taken when the disease was refractory, from a patient treated with antithyroid drugs. This rearrangement joins TRBV25-1 to TRBJ2-1, with 8 bases matching TRBD2. The receptor's source is a female donor with Graves disease. The chain's CDR3 is CASSGIAGRRNEQFF. CDR3 in DNA: TGTGCCAGCAGTGGGATAGCGGGGCGAAGGAATGAGCAGTTCTTC. The full variable domain, completed using reference TRBV25-1 and TRBJ2-1, is EADIYQTPRYLVIGTGKKITLECSQTMGHDKMYWYQQDPGMELHLIHYSYGVNSTEKGDLSSESTVSRIRTEHFPLTLESARPSHTSQYLCASSGIAGRRNEQFFGPGTRLTVL.